This TCR beta chain was observed in a study of identical twins. The CDR3 has 13 amino acids. The germline gives CDR1 SNHLY, CDR2 FYNNEI. TCRdb passed the 5' RACE reads through MiXCR, listing each CDR3 protein once. This table holds about 340,000 distinct CDR3 sequences, approximately 9.1% found once. As concerns this clonotype: This may be a read error: a much more frequent sequence differs by one nucleotide.

This chain connects TRBV2 to TRBJ1-1; no clear D gene. The clonotype originates from a woman aged 45-65 years in good health. The source material was naive T cells sorted from blood. CDR3 sequence: CDTTLGWNTEAFF. In nucleotides, the CDR3 is TGTGACACCACACTAGGGTGGAACACTGAAGCTTTCTTT.